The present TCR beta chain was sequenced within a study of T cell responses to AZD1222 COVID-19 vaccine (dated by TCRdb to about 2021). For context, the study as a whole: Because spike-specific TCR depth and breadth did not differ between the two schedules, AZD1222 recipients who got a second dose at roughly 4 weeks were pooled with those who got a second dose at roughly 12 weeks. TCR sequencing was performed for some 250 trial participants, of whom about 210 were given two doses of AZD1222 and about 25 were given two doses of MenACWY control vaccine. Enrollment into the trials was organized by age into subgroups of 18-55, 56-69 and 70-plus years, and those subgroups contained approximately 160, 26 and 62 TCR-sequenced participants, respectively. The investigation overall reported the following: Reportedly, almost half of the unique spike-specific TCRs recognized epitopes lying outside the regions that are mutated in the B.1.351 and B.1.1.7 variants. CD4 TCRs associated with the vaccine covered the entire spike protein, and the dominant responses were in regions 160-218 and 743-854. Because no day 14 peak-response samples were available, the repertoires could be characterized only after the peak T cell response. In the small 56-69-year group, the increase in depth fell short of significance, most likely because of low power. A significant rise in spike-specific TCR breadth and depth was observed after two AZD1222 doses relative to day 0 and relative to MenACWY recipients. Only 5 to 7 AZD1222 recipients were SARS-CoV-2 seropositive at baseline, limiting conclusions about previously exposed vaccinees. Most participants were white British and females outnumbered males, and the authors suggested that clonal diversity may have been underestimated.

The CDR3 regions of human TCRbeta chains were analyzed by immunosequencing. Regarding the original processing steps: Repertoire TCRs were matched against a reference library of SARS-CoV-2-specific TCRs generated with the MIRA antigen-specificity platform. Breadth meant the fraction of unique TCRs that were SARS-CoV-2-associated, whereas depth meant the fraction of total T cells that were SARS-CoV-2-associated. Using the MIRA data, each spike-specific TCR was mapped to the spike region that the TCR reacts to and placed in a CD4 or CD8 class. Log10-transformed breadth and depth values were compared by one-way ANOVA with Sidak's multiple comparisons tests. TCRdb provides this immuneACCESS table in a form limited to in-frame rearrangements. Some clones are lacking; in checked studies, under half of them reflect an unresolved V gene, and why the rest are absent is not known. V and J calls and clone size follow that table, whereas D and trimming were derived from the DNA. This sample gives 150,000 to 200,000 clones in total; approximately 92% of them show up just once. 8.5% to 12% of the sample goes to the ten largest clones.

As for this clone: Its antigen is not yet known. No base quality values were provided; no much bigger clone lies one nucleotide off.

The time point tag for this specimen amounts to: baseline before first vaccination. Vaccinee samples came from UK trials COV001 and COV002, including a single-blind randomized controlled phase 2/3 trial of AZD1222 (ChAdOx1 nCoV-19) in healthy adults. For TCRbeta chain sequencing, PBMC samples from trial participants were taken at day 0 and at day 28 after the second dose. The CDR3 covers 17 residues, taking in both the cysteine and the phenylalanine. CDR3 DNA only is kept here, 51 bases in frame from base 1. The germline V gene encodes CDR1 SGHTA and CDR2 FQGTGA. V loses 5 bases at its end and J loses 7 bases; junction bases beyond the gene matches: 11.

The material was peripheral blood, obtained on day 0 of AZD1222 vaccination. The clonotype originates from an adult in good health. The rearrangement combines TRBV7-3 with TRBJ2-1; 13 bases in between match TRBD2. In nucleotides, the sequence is TGTGCCAGCAGCGCGACAAGGGGACTAGCGGGGAAGAATGAGCAGTTCTTC. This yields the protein CASSATRGLAGKNEQFF.